A selection of T cell receptor beta chains follows, all from one sample in a study of beta chain features in type 1 diabetes. The table came from immunoSEQ multiplex PCR; TCRdb's copy has only in-frame clones and leaves some out. The data contain 450,000 to 600,000 clones, about 32% of them seen just once; the ten biggest clones take up about 0.065%. The material sequenced was naive CD4+ T cells from blood. These receptors were collected from a man between 18 and 29 years old in good health. Both conserved end residues are part of each CDR3. Fields, in order: clone size, J gene, V gene, D gene, CDR3 DNA, CDR3 protein. The D gene is left open where the match is weak. Where a row states a size, it is once, few, many or the class of an expanded clone; other rows omit it.

>few|TRBJ2-1|TRBV7-9|.
TGTGCCAGCAGCTTAGTCGCTGAGCAGTTCTTC
CASSLVAEQFF
>few|TRBJ2-7|TRBV6-6|.
TGTGCCAGCAGTTACTCTGGCGGAACCTACGAGCAGTACTTC
CASSYSGGTYEQYF
>.|TRBJ2-7|TRBV30|.
TGTGCCTGGAGTCCCGACAGAAACTACGAGCAGTACTTC
CAWSPDRNYEQYF
>.|TRBJ2-5|TRBV28|.
TGTGCCAGCACCGCCAAGGACCTCGGGGAGACCCAGTACTTC
CASTAKDLGETQYF
>once|TRBJ2-7|TRBV20-1|.
TGCAGTGCTACCCCCTCCTACGAGCAGTACTTC
CSATPSYEQYF
>few|TRBJ2-7|TRBV9|.
TGTGCCAGCAGCGTAGGTAGTGATTACTACACCTACGAGCAGTACTTC
CASSVGSDYYTYEQYF
>few|TRBJ2-3|TRBV7-9|TRBD2
TGTGCCAGCAGCCCAGGGACTAATCCGGATACGCAGTATTTT
CASSPGTNPDTQYF
>few|TRBJ2-7|TRBV10-3|TRBD2
TGTGCCACACAGATAGCGGGGGACTACGAGCAGTACTTC
CATQIAGDYEQYF
>.|TRBJ2-7|TRBV30|.
TGTGCCTGGAGCGCCGGGTCCATAAGGAGCGAGCAGTACTTC
CAWSAGSIRSEQYF
>.|TRBJ2-1|TRBV18|.
TGTGCCAGCTCACCACCGTTCAGGAGGGTCGATGAGCAGTTCTTC
CASSPPFRRVDEQFF
>.|TRBJ2-1|TRBV10-3|.
TGTGCCATCAGGACTCTTACGAGCTCCTACAATGAGCAGTTCTTC
CAIRTLTSSYNEQFF
>.|TRBJ2-1|TRBV25-1|TRBD2
TGTGCCAGCAGTGGCGAACTAGCGGGGGGTACACGAAATGAGCAGTTCTTC
CASSGELAGGTRNEQFF
>once|TRBJ2-2|TRBV13|.
TGTGCCAGCAGCTTATCGAGGAAAACGAACACCGGGGAGCTGTTTTTT
CASSLSRKTNTGELFF
>few|TRBJ2-3|TRBV6-1|.
TGTGCCAGCAGTGGGGCTAGCGTCGACACAGATACGCAGTATTTT
CASSGASVDTDTQYF
>few|TRBJ2-7|TRBV7-8|.
TGTGCCAGCAGCCCCGCCGGCCTCCTCCTCTCCTACGAGCAGTACTTC
CASSPAGLLLSYEQYF
>.|TRBJ2-2|TRBV6-1|.
TGTGCCAGCAGTGAACCAGGCGGTCGCACCGGGGAGCTGTTTTTT
CASSEPGGRTGELFF
>few|TRBJ1-1|TRBV10-3|.
TGTGCCATCACGGCCCAGGTGAACACTGAAGCTTTCTTT
CAITAQVNTEAFF
>few|TRBJ2-3|TRBV7-2|.
TGTGCCAGCAGCTTCTGGGCAGATACGCAGTATTTT
CASSFWADTQYF
>few|TRBJ2-1|TRBV29-1|.
TGCAGCGGGGCGGATTCCTACAATGAGCAGTTCTTC
CSGADSYNEQFF
>.|TRBJ2-7|TRBV6-6|.
TGTGCCAGCAGTTACAGATCGTACCGATACGAGCAGTACTTC
CASSYRSYRYEQYF
>few|TRBJ2-7|TRBV12-5|.
TGTGCTAGAGCCGCCTTGAATTACTCCTACGAGCAGTACTTC
CARAALNYSYEQYF
>few|TRBJ2-7|TRBV4-3|TRBD2
TGCGCCAGCAGGCAAAGCACTAGCGGGAGGGGCGAGCAGTACTTC
CASRQSTSGRGEQYF
>.|TRBJ1-2|TRBV7-9|.
TGTGCCAGCAGCCCGGACTCCCCGAGCTACACCTTC
CASSPDSPSYTF
>.|TRBJ2-3|TRBV6-1|TRBD2
TGTGCCAGCAGGCTAGCGGGAGGCACAGATACGCAGTATTTT
CASRLAGGTDTQYF
>.|TRBJ2-1|TRBV11-2|TRBD2
TGTGCCAGCAGCTTAAAAATAGGGCGGGAGTCATCCTACAATGAGCAGTTCTTC
CASSLKIGRESSYNEQFF
>.|TRBJ2-2|TRBV6-5|.
TGTGCCAGCAACCCCTTCGCGAACACCGGGGAGCTGTTTTTT
CASNPFANTGELFF
>few|TRBJ2-3|TRBV7-2|.
TGTGCCAGCAGCTTAGCCCCGGACGGGCAGGATACGCAGTATTTT
CASSLAPDGQDTQYF
>.|TRBJ1-1|TRBV5-6|.
TGTGCCAGCAGCTTGGGACACATGAACACTGAAGCTTTCTTT
CASSLGHMNTEAFF
>.|TRBJ2-7|TRBV25-1|TRBD2
TGTGCCAGCAGTGAATCGGGGAGTAGCGGGAGTCGGTACTTC
CASSESGSSGSRYF
>.|TRBJ2-7|TRBV30|.
TGTGCCTGGAGGGGGCAGACCTACGAGCAGTACTTC
CAWRGQTYEQYF
>.|TRBJ2-5|TRBV7-2|TRBD2
TGTGCCAGCAGCTTGGCCAGCGGGAGGGAGACCCAGTACTTC
CASSLASGRETQYF
>.|TRBJ1-2|TRBV5-1|.
TGCGCCGGCCAGGGCTACACCTTC
CAGQGYTF
>.|TRBJ2-1|TRBV29-1|TRBD2
TGCAGCGTTGAATTGGCTAGCGGGAGGATCTACAATGAGCAGTTCTTC
CSVELASGRIYNEQFF
>.|TRBJ2-1|TRBV5-1|TRBD2
TGCGCCAGCAGCTTGGCCCTAGCGGATTACAATGAGCAGTTCTTC
CASSLALADYNEQFF
>.|TRBJ2-2|TRBV29-1|.
TGCAGCGTTACGGGGAACACCGGGGAGCTGTTTTTT
CSVTGNTGELFF
>.|TRBJ2-7|TRBV23-1|TRBD2
TGCGCCAGCAGTCCTGGGACTAGCGGGAGGAGTTTCGGCGACGAGCAGTACTTC
CASSPGTSGRSFGDEQYF
>few|TRBJ1-2|TRBV30|.
TGTGCCTGGAACCGGGACCGACGCACTAACTATGGCTACACCTTC
CAWNRDRRTNYGYTF
>few|TRBJ2-7|TRBV4-3|.
TGCGCCAGCAGCCAAACAGGGACGAGCTACGAGCAGTACTTC
CASSQTGTSYEQYF
>.|TRBJ2-3|TRBV7-2|.
TGTGCCAGCAGCTTAGAAGTGGCAGGCTCAGATACGCAGTATTTT
CASSLEVAGSDTQYF
>.|TRBJ1-1|TRBV4-2|TRBD1
TGTGCCAGCAGCCTCGGACAGGAGAACACTGAAGCTTTCTTT
CASSLGQENTEAFF
>few|TRBJ1-5|TRBV30|TRBD1
TGTGCCTGGAGTGTAGACAGGGGCAATCAGCCCCAGCATTTT
CAWSVDRGNQPQHF
>few|TRBJ2-1|TRBV10-3|TRBD2
TGTGCCAGCGCTAGCGGGAGTAGTTACAATGAGCAGTTCTTC
CASASGSSYNEQFF
>.|TRBJ1-1|TRBV6-6|.
TGTGCCAGCAGTTACCCGAACACTGAAGCTTTCTTT
CASSYPNTEAFF
>.|TRBJ2-3|TRBV4-1|TRBD2
TGCGCCAGCAGCCCTTCTGGACTAGCGGGAGGCGCCGATACGCAGTATTTT
CASSPSGLAGGADTQYF
>.|TRBJ2-7|TRBV7-2|TRBD2
TGTGCCAGCAGTTCCAAAGGACTAGCGGGAATCTACGAGCAGTACTTC
CASSSKGLAGIYEQYF
>few|TRBJ1-5|TRBV19|TRBD1
TGTGCCAGTAGTCGATCCGGGACAGGGGGCTTTCAGCCCCAGCATTTT
CASSRSGTGGFQPQHF
>.|TRBJ2-3|TRBV9|.
TGTGCCAGCGGAGGGGCAGGGACGACAGATACGCAGTATTTT
CASGGAGTTDTQYF
>.|TRBJ1-1|TRBV5-1|.
TGCGCCAGCAGCGAGCCTGACAGAGAAGCTTTCTTT
CASSEPDREAFF
>.|TRBJ2-3|TRBV10-3|.
TGTGCCATCAGTGAGGGCTCTGGAGTCGGGGGTACGCAGTATTTT
CAISEGSGVGGTQYF